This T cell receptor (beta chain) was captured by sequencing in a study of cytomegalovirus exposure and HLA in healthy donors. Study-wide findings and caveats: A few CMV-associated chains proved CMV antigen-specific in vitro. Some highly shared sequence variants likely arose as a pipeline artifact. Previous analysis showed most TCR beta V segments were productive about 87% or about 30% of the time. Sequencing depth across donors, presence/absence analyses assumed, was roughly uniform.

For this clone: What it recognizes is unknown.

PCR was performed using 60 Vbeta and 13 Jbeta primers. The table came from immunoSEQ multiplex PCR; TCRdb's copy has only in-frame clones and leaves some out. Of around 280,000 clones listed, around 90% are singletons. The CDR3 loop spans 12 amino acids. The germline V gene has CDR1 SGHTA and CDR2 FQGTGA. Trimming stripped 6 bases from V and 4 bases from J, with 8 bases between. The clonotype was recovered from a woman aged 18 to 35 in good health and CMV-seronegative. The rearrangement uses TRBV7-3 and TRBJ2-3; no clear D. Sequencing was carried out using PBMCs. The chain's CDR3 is CASSSNPDTQYF. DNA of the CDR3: TGTGCCAGCAGTTCTAACCCAGATACGCAGTATTTT.